Listed here is a single T cell receptor beta chain. Its antigen is unknown. No base qualities exist here, and no much larger clone lies one base off it. In the ophthalmopathy patients, disease was moderately to severely active, with a Clinical Activity Score of 3 or more, a NOSPECS grade of 4 or more, and a duration of less than 3 months. Exclusion was applied to patients with uncontrolled infections, other autoimmune diseases, pregnancy or lactation. Diagnoses were based on clinical symptoms, serum thyroxine and TRAb, thyroid ultrasound and orbital computed tomography. Ficoll-Paque density gradient centrifugation was used to isolate PBMCs from approximately 10 ml of fresh peripheral blood. Trizol reagent was used to extract total RNA, and RNA quality was then checked on an Agilent 2100 Bioanalyzer. This sample was taken from a study of T cells in Graves' hyperthyroidism and ophthalmopathy (dated by TCRdb to about 2019). About the study as a whole: Peripheral blood samples were taken at the time of initial diagnosis, prior to any treatment. To identify distinguishing TCR V-J signatures, a discovery cohort of roughly 100 patients was used, comprising fewer than 45 with Graves' ophthalmopathy and around 60 with stable Graves' hyperthyroidism. Prospective prediction of ophthalmopathy was tested in an independent validation cohort consisting of some 20 hyperthyroidism patients and some 16 patients who later progressed to ophthalmopathy. In more than 5 Graves' hyperthyroidism patients, the study also compared T-cell repertoires from thyroid tissue with T-cell repertoires from blood. After blood sampling, hyperthyroidism patients were treated with methimazole at a starting dose of 30 mg daily, and ophthalmopathy patients were treated with high-dose intravenous methylprednisolone. The paper describes TCR Vbeta CDR3 sequencing of 140 or so peripheral blood samples, made up of around 41 ophthalmopathy patients, approximately 73 hyperthyroidism patients and roughly 17 progressor patients. The 100 discovery patients were divided at random into training and test sets in a 7:3 ratio. Paper-wide results and their limitations: In cross-validation, a model built on a 13 V-J signature told ophthalmopathy apart from stable hyperthyroidism with 87.88% sensitivity and around 81% specificity, and in testing the same model reached 80%/75%. In validation, the model predicted progression to ophthalmopathy a median of approximately 6.3 months before onset, with over 60% sensitivity and almost 75% specificity. Blood samples also contained most of the expanded thyroid clonotypes (frequency above 0.001), which suggests that blood repertoires may reflect thyroid immune responses. Sample size was not statistically predetermined, and blinding of investigators to group allocation was not performed.

TCR beta CDR3 regions were amplified from RNA transcripts. For the first round of RT-PCR on the TCR CDR3, the HTBI primer set was used together with the Qiagen OneStep RT-PCR kit. Libraries were constructed in a second round of multiplex PCR, after which size selection and purification were performed. Libraries were sequenced paired-end with 100 bp reads on an Illumina HiSeq2000. In the original analysis: SOAPnuke was used to process the raw data, removing reads that contained adapters or uncalled bases, had a mean Phred below 15, or lacked an exact match to the constant primer or identifier. COPE v1.2.5 was used to merge the high-quality paired reads, and each unique nucleotide sequence was defined as a clonotype. Clonotypes were aligned to IMGT TRBV, TRBD and TRBJ reference segments using MiTCR v1.1. The analysis was restricted to V-J combinations with a frequency above 0.0001, which together covered about 99% of the repertoires. A TCS score was defined as the ratio of F50 (clonal expansion) to E x V (chaos), with BLOSUM62-based TCRdist applied between CDR3 peptides within each V-J. Welch's t-statistics and random forest reduced roughly 540 V-J features to 13, which were used in a naive Bayes classifier (R e1071). TCRdb itself trimmed the public reads at Q25 with fastp, ran MiXCR and retained productive beta chains. Records with the same CDR3 protein are collapsed into one entry carrying the most frequent genes and DNA. The V and J calls here are based on TCRdb, not the publication. Counted in this sample were under 350,000 distinct CDR3 sequences; 17% of them appeared once. Approximately 60% of the sample lies in the top ten.

Counted from cysteine to phenylalanine, this CDR3 has 13 amino acids. The DNA shown is the 39-base CDR3, in frame from base 1. CDR1 and CDR2 were assigned from the germline V gene (reference sequence) as MNHEY and SMNVEV. V loses 6 bases, J loses 8 bases, and the germline ends lie 16 bases apart. Sequenced sample: blood. The source is a woman in her fifties or sixties with Graves' ophthalmopathy. The sequence is built from TRBV27 and TRBJ1-2, with TRBD1 as a weak D call on 5 bases. CDR3 protein: CASRDPGRPGYTF. The nucleotide sequence is TGTGCCAGCAGGGACCCAGGGAGGCCCGGCTACACCTTC.